The 28 T cell receptor beta chains listed next were all sequenced from one sample in a study of human T cells and chemical hapten exposure. Time point in this sample: patch test 1, 2 weeks after DPC sensitization. Treatment here: therapeutic diphenylcyclopropenone sensitization with weekly scalp DPC. TCRdb analysed the RACE reads with MiXCR anew, one entry per CDR3 protein. Of 150,000 or so distinct CDR3 sequences listed, about 14% are singletons. This sample comprised whole blood, obtained in connection with sensitization to the hapten diphenylcyclopropenone (DPC). These receptors were obtained from a woman aged 30 to 39 with alopecia areata. Some clones in this sample may be carry-over from other donors' samples.

This chain links TRBV29-1 with TRBJ1-3; D call uncertain. The CDR3 totals 12 residues. From germline, CDR1 is SQVTM and CDR2 ANQGSEA. V lost 4 bases to trimming and J lost 0 bases, with 4 bases between them. CDR3 amino acids: CSVASSGNTIYF. CDR3 sequence (DNA): TGCAGCGTTGCAAGCTCTGGAAACACCATATATTTT.

This clonotype showed up just a few times. The chain combines TRBV7-8 with TRBJ2-7; perhaps TRBD1 as D (6 bases). Trimming removed 2 bases at V and 3 bases at J, with 11 bases between. The CDR3 is 14 amino acids. The V gene's germline CDR1 is SGHVS and CDR2 FQNEAQ. Written as DNA, the CDR3 is TGTGCCAGCAGCTTAACCCGGACAGTCTACGAGCAGTACTTC. It encodes CASSLTRTVYEQYF.

The chain uses TRBV27 and TRBJ2-7; 8 bases agree with TRBD2. This CDR3 is 12 amino acids long. Germline assignment: CDR1 MNHEY and CDR2 SMNVEV (reference sequence). V was clipped by 5 bases and J by 6 bases; unmatched bases: 3. CDR3 amino acids: CASSGSGVEQYF. Written as DNA, the CDR3 is TGTGCCAGCAGTGGTAGCGGGGTCGAGCAGTACTTC.

This clonotype was counted a few times. V gene TRBV11-3 combines with J gene TRBJ1-1; 7 bases match TRBD1. Per the germline V gene, CDR1 is SGHNT and CDR2 is YENEEA. V shed 4 bases and J 5 bases; nucleotides not matched to a gene: 7. The CDR3 loop spans 14 amino acids. The CDR3 DNA reads as TGTGCCAGCAGCTCCGAGGGGGCGAGGACTGAAGCTTTCTTT. The encoded protein is CASSSEGARTEAFF.

This clonotype has only a few counts. V usage is TRBV5-4 and J usage is TRBJ2-2, with 8 bases fitting TRBD1. CDR1 SGHNT and CDR2 YYREEE come from the germline V gene (reference sequence). Trimming cost V 0 bases and J 3 bases; bases outside gene matches: 4. The CDR3 extends over 16 amino acids. The CDR3 region has the DNA TGTGCCAGCAGCTTGGGGCAGGGGGCGGACACCGGGGAGCTGTTTTTT. It encodes CASSLGQGADTGELFF. Full variable domain (outside the CDR3, taken from reference TRBV5-4 and TRBJ2-2): ETGVTQSPTHLIKTRGQQVTLRCSSQSGHNTVSWYQQALGQGPQFIFQYYREEENGRGNFPPRFSGLQFPNYSSELNVNALELDDSALYLCASSLGQGADTGELFFGEGSRLTVL.

The V call is TRBV7-2, the J call TRBJ2-5; 7 bases are a match to TRBD1. The CDR3 runs 16 residues. Trimming at V came to 5 bases and at J to 3 bases, leaving 12 bases not matched to a gene. Germline V gives CDR1 SGHTA, CDR2 FQGNSA. The CDR3 nucleotides are TGTGCCAGCAGCGCCCTCCCCGGACAGGATAAAGAGACCCAGTACTTC. Translating gives CASSALPGQDKETQYF.

In this sample, this clonotype turned up a few times. This chain links TRBV5-8 with TRBJ2-7; D unresolved. The CDR3 length is 13 residues. Germline values: CDR1 SGHTS, CDR2 YDEGEE. Trimming shortened V by 1 base and J by 4 bases, and 9 bases separated the two germline ends. The CDR3 sequence: CASSLTDGYEQYF. CDR3 DNA sequence: TGTGCCAGCAGCTTGACAGACGGGTACGAGCAGTACTTC.

This clonotype occurred a few times. The chain has TRBV10-3 and TRBJ1-1; D possibly corresponds to TRBD1 (6 bases). CDR3 length: 16 residues. Trimming took off 3 bases at V and 5 bases at J, with 19 bases between the two ends. CDR1 and CDR2 from the germline V gene are ENHRY and SYGVKD. The DNA of the CDR3 is TGTGCCATCAGTGACCCCGTACGGACAGTAACGACTGAAGCTTTCTTT. The encoded protein is CAISDPVRTVTTEAFF.

This clonotype was picked up a small number of times. V usage is TRBV7-6 and J usage is TRBJ2-3; 7 bases fit TRBD1. Germline CDR1 and CDR2: SGHVS and FNYEAQ. The CDR3 is 16 amino acids. J lost 0 bases, V lost 5 bases, and 8 bases had no gene match. DNA for the CDR3: TGTGCCAGCAGCCACAGACAGGGCGCGAGCACAGATACGCAGTATTTT. Protein sequence: CASSHRQGASTDTQYF.

This clonotype came up a few times. The rearrangement joins TRBV30 to TRBJ2-7, with a weak D call TRBD1 (6 bases). V was cut by 1 base and J by 0 bases, with 10 bases left in between. Germline assignment: CDR1 GTSNPN and CDR2 SVGIG (reference sequence). The CDR3 runs 14 residues. The CDR3 DNA reads TGTGCCTGGAGTGAAGGGGGATCCTCCTACGAGCAGTACTTC. It specifies CAWSEGGSSYEQYF. Using reference TRBV30 and TRBJ2-7 for the parts outside the CDR3, the full variable domain is SQTIHQWPATLVQPVGSPLSLECTVEGTSNPNLYWYRQAAGRGLQLLFYSVGIGQISSEVPQNLSASRPQDRQFILSSKKLLLSDSGFYLCAWSEGGSSYEQYFGPGTRLTVT.

V gene TRBV4-2 combines with J gene TRBJ2-5; 9 bases agree with TRBD1. Per germline, CDR1 LGHNA and CDR2 YNFKEQ. The CDR3 is 14 amino acids. Unmatched junction bases numbered 2, after V lost 3 bases and J lost 3 bases. Here the CDR3 reads CASSQGTGKETQYF. The CDR3 region has the DNA TGTGCCAGCAGCCAGGGGACAGGGAAAGAGACCCAGTACTTC.

This clonotype was detected a few times. V usage is TRBV28 and J usage is TRBJ1-2; perhaps TRBD1 as D (6 bases). Trimming stripped 7 bases from V and 1 base from J, with 10 bases between. The CDR3 covers 13 residues. The germline V gene encodes CDR1 MDHEN and CDR2 SYDVKM. CDR3 coding DNA: TGTGCCAGCACGACAGGCAATAACTATGGCTACACCTTC. This encodes CASTTGNNYGYTF.

The chain joins TRBV5-4 to TRBJ2-1; possibly TRBD2 for D (6 bases). V was cut by 2 bases and J by 5 bases, with 14 bases left in between. The CDR3 length is 15 residues. CDR1 SGHNT and CDR2 YYREEE come from the germline V gene (reference sequence). The CDR3 bases are TGTGCCAGCAGCTTAGGATCCGGAGGGAACAATGAGCAGTTCTTC. It yields the protein CASSLGSGGNNEQFF.

V gene TRBV30 combines with J gene TRBJ1-2; D is unresolved. This CDR3 spans 11 amino acids. V was clipped by 6 bases and J by 3 bases, with 8 bases between them. From germline, CDR1 is GTSNPN and CDR2 SVGIG (reference sequence). For the CDR3, the DNA is TGTGCCTGTCGTCTACACTATGGCTACACCTTC. It yields the protein CACRLHYGYTF.

This clonotype has ten or more counts. This chain uses TRBV7-2 with TRBJ1-4; no reliable D call. The CDR3 loop spans 17 amino acids. The V gene lost 1 base and the J gene lost 4 bases, with 16 bases spanning the gap. Germline CDR1 and CDR2: SGHTA and FQGNSA. CDR3 region: CASSLDIGRSNNEKLFF. In DNA, the CDR3 is TGTGCCAGCAGCTTAGATATCGGCCGAAGTAATAATGAAAAACTGTTTTTT.

This clonotype was counted a few times. The chain joins TRBV10-3 to TRBJ1-1; D might be TRBD1 (5 bases). The CDR3 contains 13 residues. V lost 6 bases and J 2 bases, leaving 10 bases between the germline ends. Germline loops: CDR1 ENHRY, CDR2 SYGVKD. The CDR3 nucleotides read TGTGCCATCAGAAACGGGGCTAACACTGAAGCTTTCTTT. This translates into CAIRNGANTEAFF.

The J gene is TRBJ2-5, the V gene TRBV12-5; tentatively, D is TRBD2 (5 bases). With 8 bases removed from V and 0 bases from J, the gap between germline ends came to 10 bases. Germline-derived CDR1 and CDR2 are LGHNT and FRNRAP. The CDR3 consists of 13 residues. As DNA, the CDR3 is TGTGCTAGTACCCTCGGGAACCAAGAGACCCAGTACTTC. This encodes CASTLGNQETQYF.

The chain combines TRBV14 with TRBJ1-2; 8 bases map to TRBD1. The CDR3 contains 15 residues. The germline V gene encodes CDR1 SGHDN and CDR2 FVKESK. V lost 4 bases, J lost 0 bases, and 4 bases stayed unmatched. The CDR3 loop is CASSPGTGANYGYTF. In nucleotides, the CDR3 is TGTGCCAGCAGCCCTGGGACAGGCGCTAACTATGGCTACACCTTC. The full variable domain, in which reference TRBV14 and TRBJ1-2 provide the parts outside the CDR3, is EAGVTQFPSHSVIEKGQTVTLRCDPISGHDNLYWYRRVMGKEIKFLLHFVKESKQDESGMPNNRFLAERTGGTYSTLKVQPAELEDSGVYFCASSPGTGANYGYTFGSGTRLTVV.

A few counts support this clonotype. The gene calls are TRBV28 and TRBJ2-7; TRBD1 aligns across 7 bases. Germline V gives CDR1 MDHEN, CDR2 SYDVKM. V was clipped by 1 base and J by 0 bases; unmatched bases: 6. The CDR3 runs 16 residues. The CDR3 nucleotides are TGTGCCAGCAGTTTATCCGGGACAGTAGTCTCCTACGAGCAGTACTTC. Its translation is CASSLSGTVVSYEQYF.

At least ten counts were recorded for this clonotype. The chain employs TRBV4-1 and TRBJ1-2, with D possibly TRBD1 on 6 matching bases. Germline values: CDR1 MGHRA, CDR2 YSYEKL. The length of the CDR3 is 15 residues. The germline V and J ends were trimmed by 2 bases and 4 bases, with 14 bases remaining between them. As DNA, the CDR3 is TGCGCCAGCAGCCAAAGCCGGGACATTCGCTATGGCTACACCTTC. It is translated as CASSQSRDIRYGYTF.

This clonotype turned up a few times. One junction end disagrees with the germline gene, perhaps due to a read error. The gene calls are TRBV4-3 and TRBJ2-3, with TRBD2 matching 14 bases. Germline V gives CDR1 LGHNA, CDR2 YSLEER. CDR3 length: 20 residues. CDR3 nucleotides: TGCGCCAGCAACCAAGATTACGGACTAGCGGGGGGATCTAGCACAGATACGCAGTATTTT. Its protein product is CASNQDYGLAGGSSTDTQYF.

Turning to this clonotype: A much more abundant neighbour one base away suggests this may be a read error. The V call is TRBV20-1, the J call TRBJ2-7; weak D call: TRBD2 (6 bases). Germline values: CDR1 DFQATT, CDR2 SNEGSKA (reference sequence). CDR3 length: 16 amino acids. This CDR3 reads CSARAPRGEEAYEQHF. The CDR3 nucleotides are TGCAGTGCTAGAGCCCCCCGCGGGGAAGAAGCCTACGAGCAGCACTTC.

V usage is TRBV5-1 and J usage is TRBJ2-3, with 10 bases fitting TRBD2. V shed 4 bases and J 0 bases; nucleotides not matched to a gene: 5. This CDR3 has 16 residues. Germline CDR1 and CDR2: SGHRS and YFSETQ. The CDR3 region is CASSLLAGSSTDTQYF. DNA of the CDR3: TGCGCCAGCAGCCTACTAGCGGGGTCTAGCACAGATACGCAGTATTTT.

This clonotype occurred many times. The rearrangement uses TRBV12-3 or TRBV12-4 and TRBJ2-2; D is tentatively TRBD1 or TRBD2 (5 bases each). The CDR3 has 14 amino acids. The V gene lost 3 bases and the J gene lost 6 bases, with 11 bases spanning the gap. Written as DNA, the CDR3 is TGTGCCAGCAGTTTCCCGGGGACCGCCGGGGAGCTGTTTTTT. It specifies CASSFPGTAGELFF.

This clonotype was found a few times. The rearrangement uses TRBV28 and TRBJ1-2; a weak D match, TRBD1 (6 bases). The CDR3 totals 12 residues. The germline gives CDR1 MDHEN, CDR2 SYDVKM. Trimming removed 5 bases at V and 6 bases at J, with 10 bases between. The CDR3 spells CASSTQGDGYTF. Written as DNA, the CDR3 is TGTGCCAGCAGTACACAGGGAGATGGCTACACCTTC.

This chain's CDR3 is CASSLSPGNLGNSPLHF. Written as DNA, the CDR3 is TGCGCCAGCAGCTTGTCCCCAGGGAATCTGGGGAATTCACCCCTCCACTTT. The V call is TRBV5-1, the J call TRBJ1-6; D possibly corresponds to TRBD1 (5 bases). Trimming removed 1 base at V and 7 bases at J, with 18 bases between. This CDR3 is built from 17 residues. CDR1 and CDR2 (germline): SGHRS, YFSETQ.

This clonotype was seen only a few times. This chain connects TRBV6-6 to TRBJ1-3; D remains ambiguous. Germline-derived CDR1 and CDR2 are MNHNY and SVGAGI (reference sequence). The CDR3 extends over 13 amino acids. Deletions cut 2 bases from V and 4 bases from J, with 6 bases between. The CDR3 is CASSYGQGNTIYF. The CDR3 nucleotides are TGTGCCAGCAGTTACGGGCAGGGAAACACCATATATTTT.

This chain's CDR3 is CASSQGDLQPQHF. In DNA, the CDR3 is TGTGCCAGCAGTCAGGGGGACCTTCAGCCCCAGCATTTT. This chain connects TRBV12-3 or TRBV12-4 to TRBJ1-5; TRBD1 matches 7 bases. CDR3 length: 13 amino acids. J gave up 6 bases and V 5 bases, and 4 bases lay outside the gene matches.